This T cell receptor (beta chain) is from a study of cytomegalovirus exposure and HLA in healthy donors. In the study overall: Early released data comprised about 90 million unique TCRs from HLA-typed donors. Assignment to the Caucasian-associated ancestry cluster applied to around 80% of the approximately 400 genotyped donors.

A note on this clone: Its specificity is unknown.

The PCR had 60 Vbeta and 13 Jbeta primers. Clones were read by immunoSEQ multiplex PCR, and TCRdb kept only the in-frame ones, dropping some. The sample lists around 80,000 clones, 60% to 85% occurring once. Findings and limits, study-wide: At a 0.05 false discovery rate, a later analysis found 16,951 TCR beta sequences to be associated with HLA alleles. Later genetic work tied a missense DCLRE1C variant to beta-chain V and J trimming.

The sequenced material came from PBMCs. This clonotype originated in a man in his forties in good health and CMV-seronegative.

In nucleotides, the CDR3 is TGTGCCAGCAGGAGGGAGAGGTCGTACAATGAGCAGTTCTTC. This codes for CASRRERSYNEQFF. The rearrangement links TRBV2 to TRBJ2-1; D might be TRBD2 (5 bases). The CDR3 contains 14 residues. Germline lookup yields CDR1 SNHLY and CDR2 FYNNEI. V was shortened by 6 bases and J by 4 bases, with 13 bases between the two germline ends.